The 10 T cell receptor beta chains in this list originate from one sample, sequenced in a study of T cell changes during pregnancy in multiple sclerosis. Clones were read by immunoSEQ multiplex PCR, and TCRdb kept only the in-frame ones, dropping some. There are over 45,000 clones in the sample; about nine tenths occur only once, and about 0.41% lies in the top ten. Source: CD4+ T cells from peripheral blood mononuclear cells, taken in the third trimester of pregnancy. The source of these receptors is a female donor with multiple sclerosis, enrolled in a pregnancy study.

The chain carries TRBV9 and TRBJ1-2; no clear D. The CDR3 spans 15 residues. With 0 bases removed from V and 3 bases from J, the gap between germline ends came to 12 bases. Germline lookup yields CDR1 SGDLS and CDR2 YYNGEE. DNA of the CDR3: TGTGCCAGCAGCGTAGGGTTTTTCGGGGACTATGGCTACACCTTC. Translating gives CASSVGFFGDYGYTF.

V and J are TRBV7-6 and TRBJ2-2; 9 positions match TRBD1. CDR3 length equals 15 residues. Germline-derived CDR1 and CDR2 are SGHVS and FNYEAQ. V lost 5 bases to trimming and J lost 4 bases; unmatched junction nucleotides: 5. The CDR3 loop reads CASSPGQGITGELFF. The CDR3 nucleotides are TGTGCCAGCAGCCCGGGACAGGGAATCACCGGGGAGCTGTTTTTT.

This clone was seen only once. The J gene is TRBJ2-2, the V gene TRBV10-3; 9 positions match TRBD2. The trim removed 2 bases at V and 3 bases at J, leaving 1 base unmatched. Germline CDR1 is ENHRY and CDR2 is SYGVKD. This CDR3 comprises 15 residues. Written as DNA, the CDR3 is TGTGCCATCAGTGAGCCTAGCGGGGACACCGGGGAGCTGTTTTTT. Translated: CAISEPSGDTGELFF.

The genes are TRBV6-1 and TRBJ2-2, with D tentatively TRBD1 (6 bases). V lost 4 bases and J 6 bases, leaving 15 bases between the germline ends. Germline CDR1 reads MNHNS; CDR2 reads SASEGT. This CDR3 spans 15 amino acids. The CDR3 loop reads CASSGFFRGAGELFF. The DNA for the CDR3 is TGTGCCAGCAGTGGTTTTTTCAGGGGTGCCGGGGAGCTGTTTTTT.

The rearrangement joins TRBV5-1 to TRBJ2-3; D perhaps matches TRBD2 (6 bases). CDR3 length: 17 amino acids. Trimming pared 3 bases from V and 5 bases from J, leaving 22 bases between. Germline V gene data show CDR1 as SGHRS and CDR2 as YFSETQ. In nucleotides, the CDR3 is TGCGCCAGCAGCTGGGGCCCTAGTGGGCGGGAATTAGATACGCAGTATTTT. Its protein is CASSWGPSGRELDTQYF.

The chain couples TRBV9 to TRBJ2-7; D ambiguous. CDR1 and CDR2 from the germline V gene are SGDLS and YYNGEE. V was cut by 0 bases and J by 0 bases, with 7 bases left in between. CDR3 length: 14 amino acids. CDR3 loop: CASSVDVSSYEQYF. The CDR3, as DNA: TGTGCCAGCAGCGTAGATGTTAGCTCCTACGAGCAGTACTTC.

The chain recombines TRBV19 with TRBJ1-6, with D hard to call. The ends were cut back, 0 bases at V and 9 bases at J, with 6 bases in the middle. The CDR3 runs 13 residues. CDR1 is LNHDA, CDR2 SQIVND, per germline (reference sequence). The CDR3, as DNA: TGTGCCAGTAGTATAGATCGCGTTTCACCCCTCCACTTT. It yields the protein CASSIDRVSPLHF.

This chain joins TRBV30 and TRBJ2-1; TRBD2 is a possible D gene (6 bases). Trimming left V 0 bases short and J 12 bases short, with 9 bases between. The germline V gene has CDR1 GTSNPN and CDR2 SVGIG (reference sequence). The CDR3 has 11 amino acids. The CDR3 DNA reads as TGTGCCTGGAGTGTTGGGGGAGGGCAGTTCTTC. It codes for CAWSVGGGQFF.

This sequence joins TRBV10-1 and TRBJ2-7; D not certain. The V end lost 0 bases, the J end lost 3 bases, and 15 bases lay between the germline ends. The CDR3 has 16 residues. Germline CDR1 is WNHNN and CDR2 is SYGVQD (reference sequence). The CDR3 region is CASSESEALPIYEQYF. CDR3 DNA sequence: TGCGCCAGCAGTGAGTCAGAGGCACTCCCCATCTACGAGCAGTACTTC.

The genes are TRBV5-5 and TRBJ2-5; D not resolved. Germline V gene data show CDR1 as SGHKS and CDR2 as YYEKEE (reference sequence). V dropped 0 bases and J dropped 6 bases, with 9 bases sitting between them. CDR3 length: 13 amino acids. Here the CDR3 reads CASSLARSKTQYF. The CDR3 coding sequence is TGTGCCAGCAGCTTGGCCAGATCGAAGACCCAGTACTTC.